The entry below gives a single TCR beta chain sequence along with its context. This sample is part of a study of CD8 T cells in Susac syndrome. Reverse transcription of 0.5 to 1 ug RNA was performed with random hexamers. With immunoSEQ multiplex PCR, TCR beta CDR3 was amplified across 54 Vbeta and 13 Jbeta. TCRdb recomputed calls from the immunoSEQ multiplex PCR reads with MiXCR, one row per CDR3 protein. The sample has 70,000 or so distinct CDR3 sequences; 90% to 95% are singletons. TCR beta sequences were obtained from blood CD8+ and CD4+ T cells. Negative isolation was applied to CD8+ and CD4+ T cells, and FACS enrichment was applied to TEMRA cells. The sequence derives from a human donor with multiple sclerosis. What was sequenced was CD8+ T cells from PBMCs.

CDR3 bases: TGTGCCAGCTCACCGGACAGGGAGTCCTACGAGCAGTACTTC. Its protein is CASSPDRESYEQYF. V is TRBV18 and J is TRBJ2-7; 8 bases match TRBD1. Trimming at V came to 3 bases and at J to 1 base, leaving 2 bases not matched to a gene. Germline V gene lookup returns CDR1 KGHSH and CDR2 LQKENI. CDR3 length: 14 residues.